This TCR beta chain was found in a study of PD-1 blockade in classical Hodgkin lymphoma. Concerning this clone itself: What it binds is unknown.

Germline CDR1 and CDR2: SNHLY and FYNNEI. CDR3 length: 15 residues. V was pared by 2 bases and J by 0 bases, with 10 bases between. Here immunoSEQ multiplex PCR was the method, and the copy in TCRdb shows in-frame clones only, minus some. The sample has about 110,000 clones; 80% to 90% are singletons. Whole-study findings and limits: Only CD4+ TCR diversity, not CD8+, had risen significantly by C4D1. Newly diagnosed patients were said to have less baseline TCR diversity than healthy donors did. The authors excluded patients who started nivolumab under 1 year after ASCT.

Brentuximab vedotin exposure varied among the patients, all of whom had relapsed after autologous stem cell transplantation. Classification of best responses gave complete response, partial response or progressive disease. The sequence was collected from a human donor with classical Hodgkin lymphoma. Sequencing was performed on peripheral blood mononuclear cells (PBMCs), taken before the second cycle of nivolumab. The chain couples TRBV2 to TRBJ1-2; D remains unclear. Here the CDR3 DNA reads TGTGCCAGCAGTGAATGTAGGGCCACTAACTATGGCTACACCTTC. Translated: CASSECRATNYGYTF.